The 19 T cell receptor beta chains below were found in one sample sequenced in a study of blood T cell repertoires in COVID-19. The method was immunoSEQ multiplex PCR; TCRdb's version includes in-frame clones alone and lacks a portion of them. The profile covers 250,000 to 300,000 clones, with roughly 80% appearing a single time and 5% taken by the ten largest. Sequenced material: PBMCs or T cells enriched from blood (not recorded which). Every receptor here comes from a man aged 35 to 55 who had been exposed to COVID-19.

A few counts support this clone. The rearrangement joins TRBV30 to TRBJ2-5, with 8 bases identical to TRBD2. CDR1 and CDR2 (germline): GTSNPN, SVGIG (reference sequence). The CDR3 length is 13 residues. V lost 3 bases, J lost 6 bases, and 6 bases stayed unmatched. The CDR3 loop is CAWSASGSKTQYF. CDR3 nucleotide sequence: TGTGCCTGGAGCGCAAGCGGGAGTAAGACCCAGTACTTC.

The genes are TRBV5-5 and TRBJ1-2, with TRBD1 matching 7 bases. The CDR3 contains 12 residues. Germline V gives CDR1 SGHKS, CDR2 YYEKEE (reference sequence). With V trimmed by 7 bases and J by 7 bases, 7 bases remained unmatched. In DNA, the CDR3 is TGTGCCAGCTCGACAGGGCCTCTTGGCTACACCTTC. It encodes CASSTGPLGYTF.

The CDR3 DNA is TGTGCCAGCAGCCCGACTAGCGGGAAATACGAGCAGTACTTC. Translating it yields CASSPTSGKYEQYF. The chain employs TRBV11-2 and TRBJ2-7; TRBD2 agrees at 11 bases. The CDR3 runs 14 residues. Germline V lookup: CDR1 SGHAT, CDR2 FQNNGV. The V gene end was trimmed by 5 bases and the J gene end by 4 bases; junction bases not matched to a gene: 4.

The chain links TRBV2 to TRBJ2-3; 12 positions agree with TRBD2. Germline lookup yields CDR1 SNHLY and CDR2 FYNNEI. This CDR3 has 15 amino acids. Losses at the gene ends were 6 bases for V and 5 bases for J; bases not matched to a gene: 6. Written as DNA, the CDR3 is TGTGCCAGCAGAATGGAACTAGCGGGAGGAGATACGCAGTATTTT. As protein: CASRMELAGGDTQYF. Drawing the rest from reference TRBV2 and TRBJ2-3, the complete variable domain is EPEVTQTPSHQVTQMGQEVILRCVPISNHLYFYWYRQILGQKVEFLVSFYNNEISEKSEIFDDQFSVERPDGSNFTLKIRSTKLEDSAMYFCASRMELAGGDTQYFGPGTRLTVL.

The V call is TRBV5-6, the J call TRBJ2-4; D is perhaps TRBD1 (6 bases). The germline V gene has CDR1 SGHDT and CDR2 YYEEEE. The CDR3 extends over 15 amino acids. The V gene lost 0 bases and the J gene lost 0 bases, with 7 bases spanning the gap. Here the CDR3 reads CASSLEGVAKNIQYF. For the CDR3, the DNA is TGTGCCAGCAGCTTGGAGGGGGTAGCCAAAAACATTCAGTACTTC.

This clone came up a few times. The CDR3 DNA sequence: TGTGCCAGCAGCTTGGTGGCAGGCCGGCTCACAGATACGCAGTATTTT. Translated: CASSLVAGRLTDTQYF. The chain combines TRBV5-6 with TRBJ2-3; D unclear. The V gene's germline CDR1 is SGHDT and CDR2 YYEEEE. The CDR3 has 16 amino acids. Trimming removed 0 bases at V and 2 bases at J, with 13 bases between.

V usage is TRBV10-3 and J usage is TRBJ1-1, with a tentative D call TRBD1 (5 bases). Per germline, CDR1 ENHRY and CDR2 SYGVKD. Trimming took off 5 bases at V and 6 bases at J, with 16 bases between the two ends. This CDR3 region has 14 residues. This CDR3 is CAISKSQQASEAFF. The CDR3 DNA reads TGTGCCATCAGTAAAAGCCAACAGGCTTCTGAAGCTTTCTTT.

CDR3 bases: TGTGCCAGCAGTACCCTCGGGACAGGGGATCAGCCCCAGCATTTT. This gives the protein CASSTLGTGDQPQHF. The J gene is TRBJ1-5, the V gene TRBV6-5; 10 nucleotides match TRBD1. Germline CDR1 reads MNHEY; CDR2 reads SVGAGI. Trimming removed 5 bases from V and 5 bases from J; junction bases left unmatched: 6. The CDR3 extends over 15 amino acids.

A few counts support this clone. The chain employs TRBV5-1 and TRBJ1-5, with 7 bases identical to TRBD1. From germline, CDR1 is SGHRS and CDR2 YFSETQ. V lost 3 bases and J lost 3; bases outside the gene matches: 3. The CDR3 spans 14 residues. Here the CDR3 reads CASSWDSPNQPQHF. CDR3 bases: TGCGCCAGCAGCTGGGACAGCCCCAATCAGCCCCAGCATTTT. The full variable domain, with the rest looked up from reference TRBV5-1 and TRBJ1-5, is KAGVTQTPRYLIKTRGQQVTLSCSPISGHRSVSWYQQTPGQGLQFLFEYFSETQRNKGNFPGRFSGRQFSNSRSEMNVSTLELGDSALYLCASSWDSPNQPQHFGDGTRLSIL.

This clone was detected only a few times. The chain uses TRBV5-4 and TRBJ1-1; no clear D gene. V lost 0 bases and J 7 bases, leaving 13 bases between the germline ends. The CDR3 covers 14 residues. Germline V CDR1 and CDR2: SGHNT, YYREEE (reference sequence). CDR3 amino acids: CASSLGARENEAFF. The CDR3 region has the DNA TGTGCCAGCAGCTTGGGGGCTCGTGAAAATGAAGCTTTCTTT.

CDR3 bases: TGTGCCAGCAGTTACCTCATGCAGGGGGCGCATGGCTACACCTTC. This translates into CASSYLMQGAHGYTF. This chain links TRBV6-5 with TRBJ1-2; 8 positions agree with TRBD1. After removal of 2 bases from V and 6 bases from J, the junction contained 8 bases not matched to a gene. Germline V lookup: CDR1 MNHEY, CDR2 SVGAGI. The CDR3 runs to 15 residues.

V is TRBV5-4 and J is TRBJ2-1; TRBD2 matches 9 bases. Germline V gene lookup returns CDR1 SGHNT and CDR2 YYREEE (reference sequence). The CDR3 runs to 15 residues. V was pared by 3 bases and J by 5 bases, with 6 bases of the junction left unmatched. Written as DNA, the CDR3 is TGTGCCAGCAGCTACGGGACTAGCAGTAACAATGAGCAGTTCTTC. The encoded protein is CASSYGTSSNNEQFF.

The rearrangement uses TRBV29-1 and TRBJ1-1; a possible D gene is TRBD1 (5 bases). CDR1 and CDR2 from the germline V gene are SQVTM and ANQGSEA. The CDR3 loop spans 14 amino acids. Trimming took off 4 bases at V and 2 bases at J, with 14 bases between the two ends. CDR3 protein: CSVVPRGGNTEAFF. DNA of the CDR3: TGCAGCGTTGTCCCGCGGGGGGGAAACACTGAAGCTTTCTTT.

About this clone itself: The junction departs from germline at one end; a sequencing error may be responsible. V usage is TRBV7-7 and J usage is TRBJ2-5, with 9 bases identical to TRBD1. CDR1 SSHAT and CDR2 FNYEAQ come from the germline V gene (reference sequence). The CDR3 spans 15 residues. The CDR3 sequence: CASSARQGETETQYF. Written as DNA, the CDR3 is TGTGCTAGCAGCGCCCGACAGGGGGAAACAGAGACCCAGTACTTC.

In this sample, this clone turned up once. The J gene is TRBJ1-3, the V gene TRBV3-1 (or the pseudogene TRBV3-2), with a possible D match to TRBD1 (5 bases). V shed 2 bases and J shed 0 bases, with 11 bases lying between them. Germline loops: CDR1 LGHDT, CDR2 YNNKEL (reference sequence). CDR3 length equals 16 residues. The CDR3 nucleotides read TGTGCCAGCAGCCAAATCTTACAGGTCTCTGGAAACACCATATATTTT. Translating gives CASSQILQVSGNTIYF.

The CDR3 is CASSFSRGTDTQYF. The CDR3 nucleotides read TGTGCCAGCAGCTTCTCGAGGGGCACAGATACGCAGTATTTT. The chain joins TRBV11-1 to TRBJ2-3; D may be TRBD2 (5 bases). The V and J ends lost 3 bases and 1 base respectively, with 8 bases between them. This CDR3 contains 14 residues. Germline V gene data show CDR1 as SGHAT and CDR2 as FQDESV (reference sequence).

The rearrangement joins TRBV5-4 to TRBJ1-1, with a possible D match to TRBD1 (5 bases). Germline CDR1 reads SGHNT; CDR2 reads YYREEE (reference sequence). V lost 2 bases and J 1 base, leaving 9 bases between the germline ends. The CDR3 is made up of 14 amino acids. As DNA, the CDR3 is TGTGCCAGCAGCTTATCACAGGAGAACACTGAAGCTTTCTTT. It specifies CASSLSQENTEAFF.

This sequence joins TRBV5-1 and TRBJ2-7; D gene uncertain. V was trimmed by 3 bases and J by 0 bases, leaving 13 bases between them. The CDR3 is 15 residues long. Germline CDR1 and CDR2: SGHRS and YFSETQ. Here the CDR3 reads CASSSGQQLSYEQYF. As DNA, the CDR3 is TGCGCCAGCAGCTCTGGGCAGCAACTCTCCTACGAGCAGTACTTC.

This clone was observed a handful of times. Other DNA sequences in the sample encode the same CDR3. This chain connects TRBV7-9 to TRBJ1-2; 8 bases agree with TRBD1. Unmatched junction bases numbered 1, after V lost 1 base and J lost 3 bases. Germline V gene sequence: CDR1 SEHNR, CDR2 FQNEAQ (reference sequence). The CDR3 contains 14 residues. The chain's CDR3 is CASSLETGDYGYTF. Written as DNA, the CDR3 is TGTGCCAGCAGCTTAGAGACAGGGGACTATGGCTACACCTTC.